The rows below give T cell receptor beta chains drawn from one sample of a study of blood T cell repertoires in COVID-19. Repertoires were generated with immunoSEQ multiplex PCR, while TCRdb's copy carries only in-frame clones and drops some. The data contain under 150,000 clones, 75% to 90% of them singletons. The sequencing input was peripheral blood. Source of these receptors: a woman in her thirties or forties with acute or convalescent COVID-19. Each CDR3 is given with its conserved first and last residue. A D gene is named only where the DNA matches it firmly. Expanded clones are given a class, and other clones once, few, many or no size at all.

abundance: NA; d_gene: TRBD1; v_gene: TRBV3-1/TRBV3-2; j_gene: TRBJ1-2; CDR3aa: CASSQTGTASYGYTF; CDR3nt: TGTGCCAGCAGCCAAACCGGGACAGCCTCCTATGGCTACACCTTC
abundance: NA; d_gene: NA; v_gene: TRBV27; j_gene: TRBJ1-5; CDR3aa: CASSRQSNQPQHF; CDR3nt: TGTGCCAGCAGCCGACAGAGCAATCAGCCCCAGCATTTT
abundance: NA; d_gene: TRBD1; v_gene: TRBV6-5; j_gene: TRBJ2-5; CDR3aa: CASRSPGTGVGTQYF; CDR3nt: TGTGCCAGCCGAAGTCCCGGGACAGGGGTTGGGACCCAGTACTTC
abundance: NA; d_gene: NA; v_gene: TRBV2; j_gene: TRBJ1-5; CDR3aa: CASSIGGPQPQHF; CDR3nt: TGTGCCAGCAGTATTGGAGGGCCTCAGCCCCAGCATTTT
abundance: once; d_gene: TRBD1; v_gene: TRBV6-5; j_gene: TRBJ1-2; CDR3aa: CTSSYPLEGATYGYTF; CDR3nt: TGTACCAGCAGTTACCCCCTCGAGGGGGCTACCTATGGCTACACCTTC
abundance: NA; d_gene: TRBD1; v_gene: TRBV7-2; j_gene: TRBJ1-2; CDR3aa: CASSERTGNYGYTF; CDR3nt: TGTGCCAGCAGCGAGCGGACAGGGAACTATGGCTACACCTTC
abundance: few; d_gene: NA; v_gene: TRBV27; j_gene: TRBJ1-6; CDR3aa: CASSSAETRGGNSPLHF; CDR3nt: TGTGCCAGCAGTTCGGCCGAGACCAGGGGTGGGAATTCACCCCTCCACTTT
abundance: NA; d_gene: TRBD1; v_gene: TRBV18; j_gene: TRBJ1-5; CDR3aa: CASTGTASNQPQHF; CDR3nt: TGTGCCAGTACCGGGACAGCAAGCAATCAGCCCCAGCATTTT
abundance: NA; d_gene: TRBD1; v_gene: TRBV9; j_gene: TRBJ2-7; CDR3aa: CASSIGTGHTYEQYF; CDR3nt: TGTGCCAGCAGCATCGGGACAGGACACACCTACGAGCAGTACTTC
abundance: NA; d_gene: NA; v_gene: TRBV5-3; j_gene: TRBJ2-3; CDR3aa: CARSDGLARDTQYF; CDR3nt: TGTGCCAGAAGCGACGGCCTGGCCAGGGATACGCAGTATTTT
abundance: NA; d_gene: NA; v_gene: TRBV5-1; j_gene: TRBJ1-1; CDR3aa: CASSLDSSNTEAFF; CDR3nt: TGCGCCAGCAGCCTGGACAGCTCGAACACTGAAGCTTTCTTT
abundance: NA; d_gene: TRBD1; v_gene: TRBV19; j_gene: TRBJ1-2; CDR3aa: CASSTDRYDGYTF; CDR3nt: TGTGCCAGTAGTACGGACAGGTATGATGGCTACACCTTC
abundance: NA; d_gene: NA; v_gene: TRBV3-1/TRBV3-2; j_gene: TRBJ2-5; CDR3aa: CASSQEDIEETQYF; CDR3nt: TGTGCCAGCAGCCAAGAAGACATCGAAGAGACCCAGTACTTC
abundance: few; d_gene: NA; v_gene: TRBV19; j_gene: TRBJ1-2; CDR3aa: CASSTPAGLGNYGYTF; CDR3nt: TGTGCCAGTAGTACCCCGGCAGGGCTGGGGAACTATGGCTACACCTTC
abundance: once; d_gene: TRBD1; v_gene: TRBV19; j_gene: TRBJ1-2; CDR3aa: CASSSLILRDRALFNYGYTF; CDR3nt: TGTGCCAGTAGTTCCCTCATTCTCCGGGACAGGGCACTGTTCAACTATGGCTACACCTTC
abundance: NA; d_gene: TRBD1; v_gene: TRBV6-1; j_gene: TRBJ2-1; CDR3aa: CASSEGTGGNEQFF; CDR3nt: TGTGCCAGCAGTGAAGGGACAGGGGGCAATGAGCAGTTCTTC
abundance: NA; d_gene: TRBD1; v_gene: TRBV5-1; j_gene: TRBJ2-3; CDR3aa: CASSAGGQADTQYF; CDR3nt: TGCGCCAGCAGCGCAGGGGGCCAGGCAGATACGCAGTATTTT
abundance: NA; d_gene: NA; v_gene: TRBV10-3; j_gene: TRBJ2-2; CDR3aa: CAISQRLEEELFF; CDR3nt: TGTGCCATCTCTCAACGGTTGGAGGAGGAGCTGTTTTTT
abundance: NA; d_gene: TRBD1; v_gene: TRBV6-5; j_gene: TRBJ1-1; CDR3aa: CASNGQGVNTEAFF; CDR3nt: TGTGCCAGCAACGGACAGGGGGTGAACACTGAAGCTTTCTTT
abundance: NA; d_gene: TRBD1; v_gene: TRBV3-1/TRBV3-2; j_gene: TRBJ2-7; CDR3aa: CASSPTGTGAYEQYF; CDR3nt: TGTGCCAGCAGTCCAACCGGGACAGGGGCCTACGAGCAGTACTTC
abundance: NA; d_gene: TRBD2; v_gene: TRBV11-2; j_gene: TRBJ2-3; CDR3aa: CASSLEGGYTDTQYF; CDR3nt: TGTGCCAGCAGCTTAGAGGGGGGGTACACAGATACGCAGTATTTT
abundance: once; d_gene: NA; v_gene: TRBV19; j_gene: TRBJ1-5; CDR3aa: CASRRDPVSNQPQHF; CDR3nt: TGTGCCAGTAGGCGGGACCCGGTTAGCAATCAGCCCCAGCATTTT
abundance: NA; d_gene: NA; v_gene: TRBV2; j_gene: TRBJ1-1; CDR3aa: CASSEFFSLEAFF; CDR3nt: TGTGCCAGCAGTGAGTTTTTTTCTCTTGAAGCTTTCTTT
abundance: NA; d_gene: NA; v_gene: TRBV4-1; j_gene: TRBJ1-4; CDR3aa: CASSPRSISGTTNEKLFF; CDR3nt: TGCGCCAGCAGCCCCCGAAGTATATCGGGGACAACTAATGAAAAACTGTTTTTT
abundance: NA; d_gene: NA; v_gene: TRBV30; j_gene: TRBJ2-7; CDR3aa: CAWMSRTASSYEQYF; CDR3nt: TGTGCCTGGATGTCAAGGACTGCCAGCTCCTACGAGCAGTACTTC
abundance: NA; d_gene: NA; v_gene: TRBV5-8; j_gene: TRBJ2-6; CDR3aa: CASSRGTYSGANVLTF; CDR3nt: TGTGCCAGCAGCCGGGGGACCTACTCTGGGGCCAACGTCCTGACTTTC
abundance: NA; d_gene: TRBD1; v_gene: TRBV7-9; j_gene: TRBJ1-2; CDR3aa: CASSTPTGGGGYTF; CDR3nt: TGTGCCAGCAGCACGCCAACAGGGGGCGGTGGCTACACCTTC
abundance: NA; d_gene: NA; v_gene: TRBV7-2; j_gene: TRBJ1-5; CDR3aa: CASSLGGPGGNQPQHF; CDR3nt: TGTGCCAGCAGCTTAGGAGGTCCGGGGGGCAATCAGCCCCAGCATTTT
abundance: NA; d_gene: TRBD1; v_gene: TRBV7-8; j_gene: TRBJ1-1; CDR3aa: CASSLLLTGRTEAFF; CDR3nt: TGTGCCAGCAGCTTATTATTGACAGGGAGGACTGAAGCTTTCTTT
abundance: NA; d_gene: TRBD2; v_gene: TRBV7-7; j_gene: TRBJ2-5; CDR3aa: CASSIGTSGGETQYF; CDR3nt: TGTGCCAGCAGCATTGGGACTAGCGGGGGAGAGACCCAGTACTTC
abundance: NA; d_gene: TRBD1; v_gene: TRBV5-1; j_gene: TRBJ1-6; CDR3aa: CASSPSGGTGDSPLHF; CDR3nt: TGCGCCAGCAGCCCCTCCGGAGGGACAGGGGACTCACCCCTCCACTTT
abundance: NA; d_gene: NA; v_gene: TRBV7-3; j_gene: TRBJ2-1; CDR3aa: CASSLKGFDEQFF; CDR3nt: TGTGCCAGCAGCTTAAAGGGGTTCGATGAGCAGTTCTTC
abundance: NA; d_gene: NA; v_gene: TRBV7-3; j_gene: TRBJ1-2; CDR3aa: CASSLTAAGDGYTF; CDR3nt: TGTGCCAGCAGCTTAACGGCGGCAGGGGATGGCTACACCTTC
abundance: NA; d_gene: NA; v_gene: TRBV19; j_gene: TRBJ2-1; CDR3aa: CASTDGPGDEQFF; CDR3nt: TGTGCCAGTACCGATGGTCCCGGGGATGAGCAGTTCTTC
abundance: once; d_gene: NA; v_gene: TRBV12-1; j_gene: TRBJ2-7; CDR3aa: CASSPEGQGSYEQYF; CDR3nt: TGTGCCAGCAGCCCCGAGGGACAGGGGAGCTACGAGCAGTACTTC
abundance: few; d_gene: TRBD1; v_gene: TRBV6-2/TRBV6-3; j_gene: TRBJ2-7; CDR3aa: CASSFSTGGESGYEQYF; CDR3nt: TGTGCCAGCAGTTTTTCGACAGGGGGAGAGTCGGGGTACGAGCAGTACTTC
abundance: NA; d_gene: NA; v_gene: TRBV21-1; j_gene: TRBJ1-5; CDR3aa: CASSLGGGSNQPQHF; CDR3nt: TGTGCCAGCAGCCTGGGAGGTGGGAGCAATCAGCCCCAGCATTTT
abundance: NA; d_gene: NA; v_gene: TRBV29-1; j_gene: TRBJ1-2; CDR3aa: CSVGIGVIGQGYTF; CDR3nt: TGCAGCGTTGGAATAGGGGTTATTGGTCAAGGCTACACCTTC
abundance: NA; d_gene: TRBD1; v_gene: TRBV5-6; j_gene: TRBJ2-7; CDR3aa: CASSLVPRQGGEQYF; CDR3nt: TGTGCCAGCAGCTTGGTCCCCCGACAGGGGGGGGAGCAGTACTTC
abundance: NA; d_gene: TRBD2; v_gene: TRBV7-7; j_gene: TRBJ2-1; CDR3aa: CASSLGLAGGQGEQFF; CDR3nt: TGTGCCAGCAGCTTAGGCTTAGCGGGGGGGCAAGGTGAGCAGTTCTTC
abundance: NA; d_gene: TRBD2; v_gene: TRBV5-4; j_gene: TRBJ2-7; CDR3aa: CASSPGGGVREQYF; CDR3nt: TGTGCCAGCAGCCCCGGTGGGGGGGTGAGGGAGCAGTACTTC
abundance: few; d_gene: TRBD1; v_gene: TRBV11-3; j_gene: TRBJ2-2; CDR3aa: CASSPRTGATPGELFF; CDR3nt: TGTGCCAGCAGCCCGAGGACAGGGGCCACTCCCGGGGAGCTGTTTTTT
abundance: few; d_gene: NA; v_gene: TRBV6-1; j_gene: TRBJ1-2; CDR3aa: CASSERGTWAGGYTF; CDR3nt: TGTGCCAGCAGTGAACGAGGGACATGGGCCGGTGGCTACACCTTC
abundance: NA; d_gene: TRBD1; v_gene: TRBV19; j_gene: TRBJ2-7; CDR3aa: CASSRWTGANSYEQYF; CDR3nt: TGTGCCAGTAGTAGGTGGACAGGGGCAAACTCCTACGAGCAGTACTTC
abundance: NA; d_gene: NA; v_gene: TRBV3-1/TRBV3-2; j_gene: TRBJ2-3; CDR3aa: CASAPPGTDTQYF; CDR3nt: TGTGCCAGCGCTCCTCCGGGCACAGATACGCAGTATTTT
abundance: NA; d_gene: TRBD1; v_gene: TRBV29-1; j_gene: TRBJ1-1; CDR3aa: CSVEPGTGEAFF; CDR3nt: TGCAGCGTTGAACCTGGGACAGGGGAAGCTTTCTTT
abundance: NA; d_gene: TRBD1; v_gene: TRBV18; j_gene: TRBJ1-6; CDR3aa: CASSRDREDSPLHF; CDR3nt: TGTGCCAGCTCTAGGGACAGGGAAGATTCACCCCTCCACTTT
abundance: few; d_gene: TRBD1; v_gene: TRBV20-1; j_gene: TRBJ2-7; CDR3aa: CSASSLRTGSYEQYF; CDR3nt: TGCAGTGCTAGTTCTCTCCGGACAGGCTCCTACGAGCAGTACTTC
abundance: NA; d_gene: NA; v_gene: TRBV2; j_gene: TRBJ2-1; CDR3aa: CASSDPGPDNEQFF; CDR3nt: TGTGCCAGCAGTGATCCCGGTCCCGACAATGAGCAGTTCTTC
abundance: NA; d_gene: TRBD2; v_gene: TRBV6-5; j_gene: TRBJ2-1; CDR3aa: CASIGAGGPPYEQFF; CDR3nt: TGTGCCAGCATTGGGGCGGGGGGGCCCCCTTATGAGCAGTTCTTC
abundance: few; d_gene: NA; v_gene: TRBV6-6; j_gene: TRBJ1-1; CDR3aa: CASSPDRWNTEAFF; CDR3nt: TGTGCCAGCAGTCCCGACAGGTGGAACACTGAAGCTTTCTTT
abundance: NA; d_gene: NA; v_gene: TRBV21-1; j_gene: TRBJ2-7; CDR3aa: CASSPDRRRGNYEQYF; CDR3nt: TGTGCCAGCAGTCCTGATCGAAGACGGGGGAACTACGAGCAGTACTTC